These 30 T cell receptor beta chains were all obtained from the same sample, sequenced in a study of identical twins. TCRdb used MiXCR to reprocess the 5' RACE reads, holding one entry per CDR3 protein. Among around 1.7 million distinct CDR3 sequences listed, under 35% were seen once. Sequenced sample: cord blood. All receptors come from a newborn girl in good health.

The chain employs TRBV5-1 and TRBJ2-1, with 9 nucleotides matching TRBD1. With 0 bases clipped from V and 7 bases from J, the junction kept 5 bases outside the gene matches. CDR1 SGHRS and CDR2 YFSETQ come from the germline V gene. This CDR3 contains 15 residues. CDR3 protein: CASSLVADRGNEQFF. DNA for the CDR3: TGCGCCAGCAGCTTGGTCGCGGACAGGGGAAATGAGCAGTTCTTC. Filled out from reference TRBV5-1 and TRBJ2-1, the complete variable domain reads KAGVTQTPRYLIKTRGQQVTLSCSPISGHRSVSWYQQTPGQGLQFLFEYFSETQRNKGNFPGRFSGRQFSNSRSEMNVSTLELGDSALYLCASSLVADRGNEQFFGPGTRLTVL.

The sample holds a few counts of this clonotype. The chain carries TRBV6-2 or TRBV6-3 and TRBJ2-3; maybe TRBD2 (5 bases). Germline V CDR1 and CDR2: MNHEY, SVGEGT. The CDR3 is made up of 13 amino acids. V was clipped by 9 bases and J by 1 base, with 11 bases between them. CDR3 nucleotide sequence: TGTGCCAGTAAGGGAGCGGGCACAGATACGCAGTATTTT. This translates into CASKGAGTDTQYF.

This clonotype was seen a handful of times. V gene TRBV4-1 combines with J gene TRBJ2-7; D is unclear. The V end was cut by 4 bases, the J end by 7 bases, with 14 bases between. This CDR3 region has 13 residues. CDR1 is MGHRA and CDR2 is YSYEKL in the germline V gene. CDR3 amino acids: CASSRPLYNEQYF. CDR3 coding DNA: TGCGCCAGCAGCCGGCCACTTTACAATGAGCAGTACTTC.

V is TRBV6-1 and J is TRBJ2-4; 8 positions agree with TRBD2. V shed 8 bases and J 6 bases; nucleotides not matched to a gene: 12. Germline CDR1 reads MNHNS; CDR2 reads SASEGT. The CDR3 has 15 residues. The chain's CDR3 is CASVKSGGPGNIQYF. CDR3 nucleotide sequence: TGTGCCAGCGTTAAGAGCGGGGGTCCGGGAAACATTCAGTACTTC.

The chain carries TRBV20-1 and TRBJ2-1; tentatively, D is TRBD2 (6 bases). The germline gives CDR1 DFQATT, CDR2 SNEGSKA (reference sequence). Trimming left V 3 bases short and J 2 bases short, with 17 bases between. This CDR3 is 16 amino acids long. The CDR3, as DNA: TGCAGTGCTAGTGGTATAACTAGCTTCGCCTACAATGAGCAGTTCTTC. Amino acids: CSASGITSFAYNEQFF.

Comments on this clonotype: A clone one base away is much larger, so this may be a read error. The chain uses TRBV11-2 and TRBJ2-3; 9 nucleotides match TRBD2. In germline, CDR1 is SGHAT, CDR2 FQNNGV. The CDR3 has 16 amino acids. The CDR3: CASSLGTSASTDAQYF. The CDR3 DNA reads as TGTGCCAGCAGCTTAGGGACTAGCGCTAGCACAGATGCGCAGTATTTT.

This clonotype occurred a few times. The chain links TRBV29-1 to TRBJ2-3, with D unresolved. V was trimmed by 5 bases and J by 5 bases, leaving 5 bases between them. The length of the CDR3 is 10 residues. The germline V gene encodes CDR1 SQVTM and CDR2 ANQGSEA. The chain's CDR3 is CSVRIDTQYF. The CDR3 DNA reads TGCAGCGTTAGGATAGATACGCAGTATTTT.

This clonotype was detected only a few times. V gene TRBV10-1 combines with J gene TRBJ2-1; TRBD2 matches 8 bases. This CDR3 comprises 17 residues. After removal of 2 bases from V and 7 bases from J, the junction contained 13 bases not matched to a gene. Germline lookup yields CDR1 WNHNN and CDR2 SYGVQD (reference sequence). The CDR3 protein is CASSEILGLGGRNEQFF. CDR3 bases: TGCGCCAGCAGTGAGATCTTGGGACTAGGGGGGAGGAATGAGCAGTTCTTC.

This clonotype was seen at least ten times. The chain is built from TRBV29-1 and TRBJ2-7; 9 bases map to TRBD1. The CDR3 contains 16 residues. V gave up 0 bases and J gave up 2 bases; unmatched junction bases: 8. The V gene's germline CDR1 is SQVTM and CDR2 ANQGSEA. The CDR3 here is CSVEDWDRVRTYEQYF. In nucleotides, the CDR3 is TGCAGCGTTGAAGATTGGGACAGGGTTCGGACCTACGAGCAGTACTTC.

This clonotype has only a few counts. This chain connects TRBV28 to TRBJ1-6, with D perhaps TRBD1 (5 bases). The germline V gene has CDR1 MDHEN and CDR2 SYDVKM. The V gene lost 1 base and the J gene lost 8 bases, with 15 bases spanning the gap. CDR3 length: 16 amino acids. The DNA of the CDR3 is TGTGCCAGCAGTTTATCGGGGAGGGACCTTGATTCACCCCTCCACTTT. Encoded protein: CASSLSGRDLDSPLHF. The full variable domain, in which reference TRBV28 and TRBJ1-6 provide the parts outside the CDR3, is DVKVTQSSRYLVKRTGEKVFLECVQDMDHENMFWYRQDPGLGLRLIYFSYDVKMKEKGDIPEGYSVSREKKERFSLILESASTNQTSMYLCASSLSGRDLDSPLHFGNGTRLTVT.

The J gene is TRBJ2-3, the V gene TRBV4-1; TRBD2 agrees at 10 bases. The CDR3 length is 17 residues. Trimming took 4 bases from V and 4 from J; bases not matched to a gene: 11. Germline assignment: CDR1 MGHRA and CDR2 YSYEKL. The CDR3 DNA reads TGCGCCAGCAGCCGGTTGACTAGCGGGTCTAAGGCAGATACGCAGTATTTT. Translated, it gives CASSRLTSGSKADTQYF.

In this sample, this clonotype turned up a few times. The CDR3: CASSLDPFSYEQYF. The CDR3, as DNA: TGCGCCAGCAGCTTGGACCCTTTTTCCTACGAGCAGTACTTC. The genes are TRBV5-1 and TRBJ2-7; the D is unclear. The CDR3 totals 14 residues. Germline loops: CDR1 SGHRS, CDR2 YFSETQ. Trimming left V 0 bases short and J 1 base short, with 8 bases between. Full variable domain (remainder filled in from reference TRBV5-1 and TRBJ2-7): KAGVTQTPRYLIKTRGQQVTLSCSPISGHRSVSWYQQTPGQGLQFLFEYFSETQRNKGNFPGRFSGRQFSNSRSEMNVSTLELGDSALYLCASSLDPFSYEQYFGPGTRLTVT.

The CDR3 sequence: CASSLARAGHTDTQYF. The CDR3, as DNA: TGTGCCAGCAGCTTAGCGCGTGCAGGCCACACAGATACGCAGTATTTT. The V call is TRBV7-2, the J call TRBJ2-3; D uncertain. Trimming left V 0 bases short and J 2 bases short, with 12 bases between. This CDR3 region has 16 residues. Germline assignment: CDR1 SGHTA and CDR2 FQGNSA.

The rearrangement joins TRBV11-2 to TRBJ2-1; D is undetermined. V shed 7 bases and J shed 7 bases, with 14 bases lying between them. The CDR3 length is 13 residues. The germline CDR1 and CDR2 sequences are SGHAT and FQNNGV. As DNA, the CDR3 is TGTGCCAGCACCAATCACCCATCTAATGAGCAGTTCTTC. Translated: CASTNHPSNEQFF.

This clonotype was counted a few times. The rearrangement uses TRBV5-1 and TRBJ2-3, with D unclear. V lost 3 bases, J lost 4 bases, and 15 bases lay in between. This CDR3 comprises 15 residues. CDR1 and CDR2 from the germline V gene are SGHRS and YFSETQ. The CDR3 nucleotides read TGCGCCAGCAGCTGGACGGCGACTGACTCAGATACGCAGTATTTT. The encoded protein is CASSWTATDSDTQYF.

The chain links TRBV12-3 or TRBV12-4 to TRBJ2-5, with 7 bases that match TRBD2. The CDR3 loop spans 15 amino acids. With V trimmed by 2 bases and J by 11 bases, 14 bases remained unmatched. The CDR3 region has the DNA TGTGCCAGCAGTTTATTTCGCGGGAGTAGTTCTGAGCAGTACTTC. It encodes CASSLFRGSSSEQYF.

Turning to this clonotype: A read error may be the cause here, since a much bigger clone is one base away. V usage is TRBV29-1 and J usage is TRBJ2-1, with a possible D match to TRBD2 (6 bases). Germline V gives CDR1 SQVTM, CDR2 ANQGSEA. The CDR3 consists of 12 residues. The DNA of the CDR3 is TGCAGCGTAGAGGGACTCCACAATGGGCAGTTCTTC. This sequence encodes CSVEGLHNGQFF.

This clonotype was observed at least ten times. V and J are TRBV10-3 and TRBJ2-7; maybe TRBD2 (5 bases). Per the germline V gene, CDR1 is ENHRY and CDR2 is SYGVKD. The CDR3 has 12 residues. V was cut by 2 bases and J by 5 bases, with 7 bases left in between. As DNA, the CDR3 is TGTGCCATCAGTGAGGTGGAGGACGAGCAGTACTTC. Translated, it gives CAISEVEDEQYF.

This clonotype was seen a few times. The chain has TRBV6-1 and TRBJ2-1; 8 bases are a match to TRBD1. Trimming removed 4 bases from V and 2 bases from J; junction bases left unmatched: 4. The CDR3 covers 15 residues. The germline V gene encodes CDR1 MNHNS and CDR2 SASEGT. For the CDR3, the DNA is TGTGCCAGCAGTGCTCGGGACAGGCCCTACAATGAGCAGTTCTTC. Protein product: CASSARDRPYNEQFF.

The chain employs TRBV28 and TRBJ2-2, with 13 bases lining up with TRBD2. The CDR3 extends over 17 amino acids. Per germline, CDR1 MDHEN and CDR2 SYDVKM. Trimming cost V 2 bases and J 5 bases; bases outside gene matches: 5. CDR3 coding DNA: TGTGCCAGCAGTTTAGGGACTAGCGGGACCCAAACCGGGGAGCTGTTTTTT. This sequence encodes CASSLGTSGTQTGELFF.

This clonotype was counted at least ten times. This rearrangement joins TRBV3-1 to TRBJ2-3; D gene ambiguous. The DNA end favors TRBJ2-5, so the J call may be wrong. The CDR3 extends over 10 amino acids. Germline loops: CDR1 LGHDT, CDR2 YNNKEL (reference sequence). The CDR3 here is CASSQGTQYF. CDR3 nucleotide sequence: TGTGCCAGCAGCCAGGGGACCCAGTACTTC.

The DNA for the CDR3 is TGTGCCACCAGTGATTCGAAGCGGGAGGGCTGGTTCGGCTACGAGCAGTACTTC. Protein product: CATSDSKREGWFGYEQYF. The chain joins TRBV24-1 to TRBJ2-7; 10 bases are shared with TRBD2. Germline CDR1 is KGHDR and CDR2 is SFDVKD. With V trimmed by 2 bases and J by 3 bases, 12 bases remained unmatched. CDR3 size: 18 residues.

CDR3 coding DNA: TGTGCCAGCAGAGGCGGGATTTACTACCAAGAGACCCAGTACTTC. This translates into CASRGGIYYQETQYF. The chain joins TRBV6-1 to TRBJ2-5; D possibly corresponds to TRBD2 (6 bases). CDR1 and CDR2 from the germline V gene are MNHNS and SASEGT. The CDR3 loop spans 15 amino acids. V shed 6 bases and J shed 0 bases, with 14 bases lying between them.

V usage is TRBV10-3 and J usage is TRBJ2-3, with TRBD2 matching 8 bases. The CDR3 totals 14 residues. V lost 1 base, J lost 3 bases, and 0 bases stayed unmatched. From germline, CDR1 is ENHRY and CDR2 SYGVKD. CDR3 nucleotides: TGTGCCATCAGTGAGTTAGCGGGGACAGATACGCAGTATTTT. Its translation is CAISELAGTDTQYF.

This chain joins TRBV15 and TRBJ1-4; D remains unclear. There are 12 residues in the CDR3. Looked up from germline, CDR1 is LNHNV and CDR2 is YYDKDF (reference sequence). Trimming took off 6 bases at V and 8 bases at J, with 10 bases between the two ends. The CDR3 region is CATRGAYEKLFF. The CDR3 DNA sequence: TGTGCCACCAGGGGAGCTTACGAAAAACTGTTTTTT.

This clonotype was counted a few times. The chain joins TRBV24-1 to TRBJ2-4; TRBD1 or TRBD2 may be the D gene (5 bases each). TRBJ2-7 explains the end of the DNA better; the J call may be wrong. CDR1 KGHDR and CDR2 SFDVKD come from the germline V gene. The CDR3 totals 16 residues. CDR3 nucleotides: TGTGCCACCAGTGATTTACCGGGAAGGGGAACTGGCGAGCAGTACTTC. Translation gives CATSDLPGRGTGEQYF.

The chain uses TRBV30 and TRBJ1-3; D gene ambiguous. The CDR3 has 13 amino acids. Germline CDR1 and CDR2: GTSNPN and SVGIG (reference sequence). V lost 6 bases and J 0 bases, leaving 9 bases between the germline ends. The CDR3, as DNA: TGTGCCTGCAACCCTAGCTCTGGAAACACCATATATTTT. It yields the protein CACNPSSGNTIYF.

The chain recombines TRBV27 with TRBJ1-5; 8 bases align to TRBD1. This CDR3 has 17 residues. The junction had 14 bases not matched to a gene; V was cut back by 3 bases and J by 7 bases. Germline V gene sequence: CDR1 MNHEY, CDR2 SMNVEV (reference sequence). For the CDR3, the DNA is TGTGCCAGCAGTTTTCGAGGTATCGGACAGGGATTCCAGCCCCAGCATTTT. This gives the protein CASSFRGIGQGFQPQHF.

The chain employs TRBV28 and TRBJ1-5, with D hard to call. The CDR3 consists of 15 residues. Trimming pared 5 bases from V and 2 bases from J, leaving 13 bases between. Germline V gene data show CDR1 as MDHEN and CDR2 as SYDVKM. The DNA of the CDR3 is TGTGCCAGCAGTGCCATCCCTTGGGGCAATCAGCCCCAGCATTTT. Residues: CASSAIPWGNQPQHF.

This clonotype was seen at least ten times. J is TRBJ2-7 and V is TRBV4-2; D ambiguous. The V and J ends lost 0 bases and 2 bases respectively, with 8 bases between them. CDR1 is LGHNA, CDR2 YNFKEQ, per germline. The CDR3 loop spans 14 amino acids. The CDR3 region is CASSQERATYEQYF. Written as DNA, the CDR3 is TGTGCCAGCAGCCAAGAAAGGGCAACCTACGAGCAGTACTTC.